This T cell receptor beta chain comes out of a study of shared clonotypes between healthy human individuals. General study points: How much donors shared clonotypes was expected to be affected by sequencing depth.

Only in-frame clones appear in the TCRdb table, and some are missing; sequencing was by immunoSEQ multiplex PCR. The sample contains 1.6 million or so clones, roughly 96% of which appear only once. Trimming cost V 5 bases and J 6 bases, with 10 bases left between them. The CDR3 runs to 12 residues. Per the germline V gene, CDR1 is SEHNR and CDR2 is FQNEAQ (reference sequence). Notes on this clone: Its specificity is not known.

This clonotype was sampled from a man younger than 45 in good health. The chain couples TRBV7-9 to TRBJ1-2; no clear D gene. The sequencing input was naive CD4+ T cells sorted from blood. Described subset: CD45RA+ positively selected. Here the CDR3 reads CASSINGDGYTF. CDR3 DNA: TGTGCCAGCAGCATTAATGGGGATGGCTACACCTTC.